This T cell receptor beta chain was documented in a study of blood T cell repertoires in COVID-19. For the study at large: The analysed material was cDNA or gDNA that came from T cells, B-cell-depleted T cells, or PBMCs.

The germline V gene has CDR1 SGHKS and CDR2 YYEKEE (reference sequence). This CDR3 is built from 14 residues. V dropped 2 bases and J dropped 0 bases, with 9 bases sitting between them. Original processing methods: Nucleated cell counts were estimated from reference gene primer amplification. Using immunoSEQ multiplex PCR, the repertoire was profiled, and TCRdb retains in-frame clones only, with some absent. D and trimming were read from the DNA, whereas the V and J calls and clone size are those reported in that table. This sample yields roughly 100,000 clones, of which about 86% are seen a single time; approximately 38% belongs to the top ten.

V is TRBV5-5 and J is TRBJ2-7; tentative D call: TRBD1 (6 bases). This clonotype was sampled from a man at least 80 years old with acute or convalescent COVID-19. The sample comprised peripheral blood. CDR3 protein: CASSFGQRSYEQYF. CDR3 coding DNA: TGTGCCAGCAGCTTTGGACAGCGCTCCTACGAGCAGTACTTC.